This TCR beta chain comes out of a study of OX40 agonist ivuxolimab in advanced cancers. The overall study: Patients' therapy was ivuxolimab, an antibody that acts as an agonist of OX40 (CD134). Study observations and caveats: Clones of CD4+ and CD8+ blood T cells grew by week 6 at doses of 0.1 to 3.0 mg/kg.

Patients were excluded for autoimmune disease history or systemic immunosuppression. Of note for this clone: Its specificity is not known.

This CDR3 has 15 amino acids. Per the germline V gene, CDR1 is LNHNV and CDR2 is YYDKDF (reference sequence). V lost 0 bases, J lost 6 bases, and 13 bases lay in between. Only in-frame clones appear in the TCRdb table, and some are missing; sequencing was by immunoSEQ multiplex PCR. The repertoire holds about 60,000 clones, with under 95% as singletons. The sample consisted of CD4+ or CD8+ T cells sorted from blood, taken in a trial of the OX40 agonist ivuxolimab. This chain joins TRBV15 and TRBJ2-3, with D perhaps given as TRBD1 or TRBD2 (5 bases each). The clonotype was recovered from an adult with an advanced solid tumor such as melanoma, head and neck, liver or kidney cancer. The DNA for the CDR3 is TGTGCCACCAGCAGAGAGCGGGCAAAGGGGGATACGCAGTATTTT. Translated: CATSRERAKGDTQYF.